This entry lists 29 T cell receptor beta chains sequenced from one sample in a study of metastatic and nonmetastatic thyroid tumors. Not a single patient had been given any form of treatment at any point before undergoing thyroid surgery. TCRdb re-called the PCR reads via MiXCR. The sample carries thousands of clones, around 35% recorded once. The specimen was adjacent normal tissue. The receptors were sampled from a female donor with papillary thyroid cancer or a benign thyroid nodule (not recorded which). Some clones in this sample may be carry-over from other donors' samples.

The rearrangement joins TRBV6-4 to TRBJ2-7; TRBD2 matches at 12 bases. The CDR3 covers 15 residues. CDR1 is MRHNA, CDR2 SNTAGT, per germline. With 5 bases clipped from V and 2 bases from J, the junction kept 4 bases outside the gene matches. The DNA for the CDR3 is TGTGCCAGCAGTCCGGCTAGCGGGAGGGCCTACGAGCAGTACTTC. Residues: CASSPASGRAYEQYF.

The chain links TRBV5-1 to TRBJ2-7; maybe TRBD1 (5 bases). This CDR3 is built from 14 residues. Looked up from germline, CDR1 is SGHRS and CDR2 is YFSETQ. V lost 5 bases, J lost 0 bases, and 12 bases lay in between. The CDR3 protein is CASSQGESSYEQYF. The CDR3 DNA reads TGCGCCAGCAGTCAAGGGGAAAGCTCCTACGAGCAGTACTTC. The full variable domain, with the rest looked up from reference TRBV5-1 and TRBJ2-7, is KAGVTQTPRYLIKTRGQQVTLSCSPISGHRSVSWYQQTPGQGLQFLFEYFSETQRNKGNFPGRFSGRQFSNSRSEMNVSTLELGDSALYLCASSQGESSYEQYFGPGTRLTVT.

This clone was detected a few times. The CDR3 sequence is CASSLDRPFRNTIYF. CDR3 DNA: TGTGCCAGCAGCTTAGATCGGCCCTTCAGGAACACCATATATTTT. This sequence joins TRBV11-3 and TRBJ1-3; no reliable D call. There are 15 residues in the CDR3. V lost 0 bases and J 7 bases, leaving 13 bases between the germline ends. Germline V gene sequence: CDR1 SGHNT, CDR2 YENEEA.

This clone has just a few counts. The rearrangement links TRBV18 to TRBJ1-4; D is uncertain. V lost 4 bases and J 7 bases, leaving 7 bases between the germline ends. This CDR3 region has 12 residues. The germline V gene encodes CDR1 KGHSH and CDR2 LQKENI. CDR3 in DNA: TGTGCCAGCTCACAAGGGAGTGAAAAACTGTTTTTT. It specifies CASSQGSEKLFF.

The chain uses TRBV28 and TRBJ2-7, with TRBD2 as a possible D gene (8 bases). Germline V gene lookup returns CDR1 MDHEN and CDR2 SYDVKM. V was trimmed by 2 bases and J by 5 bases, leaving 13 bases between them. The CDR3 consists of 14 residues. The CDR3 spells CASSLGTAGDEQYF. The CDR3 bases are TGTGCCAGCAGTTTAGGGACAGCGGGGGACGAGCAGTACTTC.

Points on this clone: The missing conserved phenylalanine or tryptophan at the end of this CDR3 makes a read error likely. V usage is TRBV15 and J usage is TRBJ1-5; no clear D. The CDR3 extends over 15 amino acids. Germline CDR1 reads LNHNV; CDR2 reads YYDKDF (reference sequence). In DNA form, the CDR3 reads TGTGCCACCATCAGAGATCAAGGGATCAATCAGCCCCAGCATCTT. Encoded protein: CATIRDQGINQPQHL.

The chain has TRBV12-3 or TRBV12-4 and TRBJ2-7; D perhaps matches TRBD2 (5 bases). Trimming removed 6 bases at V and 0 bases at J, with 12 bases between. This CDR3 region has 14 residues. DNA of the CDR3: TGTGCCAGCAGCTCTAGCTGGAGCTCCTACGAGCAGTACTTC. The encoded protein is CASSSSWSSYEQYF.

This clone was detected once. The chain recombines TRBV9 with TRBJ2-3; D not certain. Trimming took 3 bases from V and 6 from J, leaving 11 bases between them. The CDR3 length is 13 residues. CDR1 is SGDLS and CDR2 is YYNGEE in the germline V gene. For the CDR3, the DNA is TGTGCCAGCAGCGCTCCAGGTGGGGATACGCAGTATTTT. The encoded protein is CASSAPGGDTQYF.

The chain joins TRBV7-2 to TRBJ1-1, with TRBD1 as a possible D gene (6 bases). The V and J ends lost 5 bases and 10 bases respectively, with 11 bases between them. This CDR3 has 11 amino acids. CDR1 and CDR2 (germline): SGHTA, FQGNSA. The CDR3 here is CASSLGGTAFF. CDR3 DNA sequence: TGTGCCAGCAGCCTAGGGGGGACAGCTTTCTTT.

V usage is TRBV5-1 and J usage is TRBJ2-1; D unclear. CDR1 is SGHRS, CDR2 YFSETQ, per germline. Deletions cut 7 bases from V and 7 bases from J, with 18 bases between. CDR3 size: 14 residues. CDR3 DNA sequence: TGCGCCAGCGGCCCCCATGGTCAGGTGAATGAGCAGTTCTTC. Its protein is CASGPHGQVNEQFF.

This clone showed up just a few times. The CDR3 reads CATSGIGVSSYNEQFF. CDR3 nucleotides: TGTGCCACCAGTGGGATCGGAGTTAGCTCCTACAATGAGCAGTTCTTC. This chain uses TRBV24-1 with TRBJ2-1, with D unclear. The CDR3 length is 16 residues. Germline-derived CDR1 and CDR2 are KGHDR and SFDVKD. The V gene lost 5 bases and the J gene lost 0 bases, with 13 bases spanning the gap.

The chain joins TRBV11-2 to TRBJ1-3, with no clear D. V was clipped by 2 bases and J by 2 bases, with 4 bases between them. This CDR3 comprises 13 residues. CDR1 is SGHAT and CDR2 is FQNNGV in the germline V gene. Here the CDR3 DNA reads TGTGCCAGCAGCTTAAATCCTGGAAACACCATATATTTT. It translates to CASSLNPGNTIYF.

The rearrangement uses TRBV20-1 and TRBJ2-1; 7 positions agree with TRBD1. Per germline, CDR1 DFQATT and CDR2 SNEGSKA (reference sequence). The CDR3 has 14 residues. Trimming cost V 3 bases and J 5 bases; bases outside gene matches: 7. The DNA for the CDR3 is TGCAGTGCTAGTAGGGGACAGAAAAACAATGAGCAGTTCTTC. Translated, it gives CSASRGQKNNEQFF.

This clone occurred a few times. The chain joins TRBV28 to TRBJ2-7, with no clear D. Germline lookup yields CDR1 MDHEN and CDR2 SYDVKM. The CDR3 is 12 residues long. V was cut by 6 bases and J by 9 bases, with 15 bases left in between. The CDR3 region has the DNA TGTGCCAGCAGGATGGGGAAGTGGGGGCAGTACTTC. Its translation: CASRMGKWGQYF.

This clone showed up just a few times. This chain joins TRBV2 and TRBJ2-1, with D unresolved. The CDR3 covers 13 residues. Trimming pared 7 bases from V and 9 bases from J, leaving 16 bases between. Germline lookup yields CDR1 SNHLY and CDR2 FYNNEI. The CDR3 DNA is TGTGCCAGCAAGTGGGATCGCGATCGTGAGCAGTTCTTC. Its protein is CASKWDRDREQFF.

V and J are TRBV27 and TRBJ2-3; D gene ambiguous. The CDR3 spans 14 residues. Germline lookup yields CDR1 MNHEY and CDR2 SMNVEV (reference sequence). Trimming removed 3 bases at V and 5 bases at J, with 12 bases between. The chain's CDR3 is CASSLSSGRDTQYF. The DNA of the CDR3 is TGTGCCAGCAGTTTGTCCTCGGGTAGAGATACGCAGTATTTT.

This chain links TRBV20-1 with TRBJ2-7; no clear D. With 2 bases removed from V and 0 bases from J, the gap between germline ends came to 14 bases. CDR3 length: 15 amino acids. Germline values: CDR1 DFQATT, CDR2 SNEGSKA (reference sequence). CDR3 nucleotide sequence: TGCAGTGCTAGATACTACGGATCTGGCTCCTACGAGCAGTACTTC. This codes for CSARYYGSGSYEQYF.

This clone was picked up a small number of times. The J gene is TRBJ2-2, the V gene TRBV6-1; TRBD1 matches at 7 bases. Germline CDR1 MNHNS, CDR2 SASEGT. The ends lost 6 bases at V and 0 bases at J; junction bases unmatched: 4. The CDR3 is 15 residues long. The CDR3 bases are TGTGCCAGCAGGCAGGGGACAGCGAACACCGGGGAGCTGTTTTTT. Translated, it gives CASRQGTANTGELFF.

The rearrangement links TRBV27 to TRBJ1-5; possibly TRBD1 for D (5 bases). V lost 4 bases and J lost 3, with 7 bases in between. Germline CDR1 and CDR2: MNHEY and SMNVEV (reference sequence). The CDR3 is made up of 13 amino acids. The CDR3 nucleotides are TGTGCCAGCAGTTCAGGGCACAATCAGCCCCAGCATTTT. Residues: CASSSGHNQPQHF.

This clone has only a few counts. This chain's CDR3 is CASRPGPNSYEQYF. The CDR3 DNA is TGTGCCAGCAGACCCGGGCCCAACTCCTACGAGCAGTACTTC. The rearrangement uses TRBV6-1 and TRBJ2-7; the D is unclear. This CDR3 has 14 residues. Trimming pared 6 bases from V and 0 bases from J, leaving 12 bases between. Germline V CDR1 and CDR2: MNHNS, SASEGT.

This clone has only a few counts. CDR3 nucleotides: TGTGCCAGCAGTGAATCCGGGACAGGACAGTACGAGCAGTACTTC. Translated, it gives CASSESGTGQYEQYF. The V gene is TRBV6-1, the J gene TRBJ2-7; the match to TRBD1 covers 8 bases. The CDR3 loop spans 15 amino acids. Germline CDR1 is MNHNS and CDR2 is SASEGT. J was trimmed by 4 bases and V by 2 bases; bases with no gene match: 7.

CDR3 sequence reads: CSPKRELTQYF. The CDR3 DNA sequence: TGCAGTCCTAAGCGGGAGCTCACGCAGTATTTT. The chain combines TRBV20-1 with TRBJ2-3, with 8 bases aligning to TRBD2. J was trimmed by 9 bases and V by 8 bases; bases with no gene match: 7. CDR1 and CDR2 (germline): DFQATT, SNEGSKA (reference sequence). The CDR3 runs to 11 residues.

This clone was seen more than once but under ten times. The chain joins TRBV7-2 to TRBJ2-7; possible D gene TRBD1, 6 bases. V was cut by 5 bases and J by 0 bases, with 11 bases left in between. Germline-derived CDR1 and CDR2 are SGHTA and FQGNSA. This CDR3 is built from 14 residues. Written as DNA, the CDR3 is TGTGCCAGCAGCCTGACAGGACTCTCCTACGAGCAGTACTTC. Translation: CASSLTGLSYEQYF.

The V call is TRBV7-2, the J call TRBJ1-2, with D perhaps TRBD1 (5 bases). This CDR3 region has 13 residues. Germline V gene lookup returns CDR1 SGHTA and CDR2 FQGNSA. V lost 5 bases and J 6 bases, leaving 13 bases between the germline ends. In DNA form, the CDR3 reads TGTGCCAGCAGCAAGGGGTGGGCTGATGGCTACACCTTC. Amino acids: CASSKGWADGYTF. Drawing the rest from reference TRBV7-2 and TRBJ1-2, the complete variable domain is GAGVSQSPSNKVTEKGKDVELRCDPISGHTALYWYRQSLGQGLEFLIYFQGNSAPDKSGLPSDRFSAERTGGSVSTLTIQRTQQEDSAVYLCASSKGWADGYTFGSGTRLTVV.

V is TRBV5-1 and J is TRBJ2-3; maybe TRBD2 (5 bases). The V gene lost 6 bases and the J gene lost 0 bases, with 11 bases spanning the gap. This CDR3 comprises 14 residues. Per the germline V gene, CDR1 is SGHRS and CDR2 is YFSETQ. CDR3 sequence reads: CASTRERSTDTQYF. Written as DNA, the CDR3 is TGCGCCAGCACCCGGGAAAGAAGCACAGATACGCAGTATTTT.

The chain employs TRBV27 and TRBJ2-1; D not resolved. Trimming removed 4 bases at V and 6 bases at J, with 13 bases between. CDR1 and CDR2 (germline): MNHEY, SMNVEV (reference sequence). The CDR3 has 14 residues. In DNA form, the CDR3 reads TGTGCCAGCAGTTCCGGATCCTCAGTCAATGAGCAGTTCTTC. Translation gives CASSSGSSVNEQFF.

This clone was seen only a few times. The chain employs TRBV10-1 and TRBJ2-7; D is undetermined. Trimming cost V 2 bases and J 5 bases, with 7 bases left between them. The CDR3 sequence is 12 residues long. Germline values: CDR1 WNHNN, CDR2 SYGVQD (reference sequence). In nucleotides, the CDR3 is TGCGCCAGCAGTGAGGGACGAAACGAGCAGTACTTC. It codes for CASSEGRNEQYF.

The rearrangement links TRBV20-1 to TRBJ1-2, with D tentatively TRBD1 (5 bases). Per the germline V gene, CDR1 is DFQATT and CDR2 is SNEGSKA (reference sequence). The CDR3 runs to 12 residues. V was trimmed by 5 bases and J by 4 bases, leaving 11 bases between them. The CDR3 DNA is TGCAGTGCTGGGGGAGCTTCCTATGGCTACACCTTC. Residues: CSAGGASYGYTF.

On this clone itself: At one end the junction does not follow the germline gene, possibly because of a read error. The chain recombines TRBV6-2 or TRBV6-3 with TRBJ1-1; 9 bases fit TRBD1. CDR3 length equals 17 residues. CDR1 MNHEY and CDR2 SVGEGT come from the germline V gene. As DNA, the CDR3 is TGTGCCAGCAGTTACAGACCAACCGGGACAGGGAACGCTGAAGCTTTCTTT. As protein: CASSYRPTGTGNAEAFF.